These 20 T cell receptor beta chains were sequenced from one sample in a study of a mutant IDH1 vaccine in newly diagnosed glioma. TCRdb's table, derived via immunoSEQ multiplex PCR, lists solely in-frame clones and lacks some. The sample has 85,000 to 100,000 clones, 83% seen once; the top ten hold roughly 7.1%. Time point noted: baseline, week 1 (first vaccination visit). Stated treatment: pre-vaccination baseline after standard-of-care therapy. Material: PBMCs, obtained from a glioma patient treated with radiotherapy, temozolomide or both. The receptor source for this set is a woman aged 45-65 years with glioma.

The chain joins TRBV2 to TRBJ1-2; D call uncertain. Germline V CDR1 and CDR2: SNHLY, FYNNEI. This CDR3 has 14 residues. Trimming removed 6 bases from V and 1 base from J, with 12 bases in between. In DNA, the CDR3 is TGTGCCAGCAGATTACGAGGGAATAACTATGGCTACACCTTC. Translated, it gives CASRLRGNNYGYTF.

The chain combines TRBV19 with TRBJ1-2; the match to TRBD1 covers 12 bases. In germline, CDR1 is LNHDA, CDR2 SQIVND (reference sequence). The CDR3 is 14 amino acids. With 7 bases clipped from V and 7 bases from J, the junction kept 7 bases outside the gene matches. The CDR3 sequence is CASIEAGQGAGYTF. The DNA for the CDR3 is TGTGCCAGTATCGAAGCGGGACAGGGGGCTGGCTACACCTTC.

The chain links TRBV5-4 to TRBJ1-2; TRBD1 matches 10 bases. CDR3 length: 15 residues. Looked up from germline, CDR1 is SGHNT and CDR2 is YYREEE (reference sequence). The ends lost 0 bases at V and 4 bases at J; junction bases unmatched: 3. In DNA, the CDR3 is TGTGCCAGCAGCTTGGGGGGACAGGGGATCTATGGCTACACCTTC. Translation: CASSLGGQGIYGYTF.

CDR3: CASSQDTGPPYEQYF. For the CDR3, the DNA is TGCGCCAGCAGCCAAGATACGGGACCTCCCTACGAGCAGTACTTC. This chain links TRBV4-1 with TRBJ2-7; D is tentatively TRBD1 or TRBD2 (5 bases each). The germline CDR1 and CDR2 sequences are MGHRA and YSYEKL. This CDR3 spans 15 amino acids. V lost 0 bases to trimming and J lost 2 bases, with 11 bases between them.

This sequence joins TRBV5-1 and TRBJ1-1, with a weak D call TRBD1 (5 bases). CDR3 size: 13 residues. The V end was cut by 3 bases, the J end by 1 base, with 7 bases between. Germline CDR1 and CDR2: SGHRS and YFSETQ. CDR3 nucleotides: TGCGCCAGCAGCTACGGGACGAACACTGAAGCTTTCTTT. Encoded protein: CASSYGTNTEAFF.

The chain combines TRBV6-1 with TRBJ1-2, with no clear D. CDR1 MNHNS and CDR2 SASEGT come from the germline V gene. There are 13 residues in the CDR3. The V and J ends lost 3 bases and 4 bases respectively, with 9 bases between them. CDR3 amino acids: CASSDGNSYGYTF. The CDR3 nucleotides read TGTGCCAGCAGTGACGGGAACAGCTATGGCTACACCTTC.

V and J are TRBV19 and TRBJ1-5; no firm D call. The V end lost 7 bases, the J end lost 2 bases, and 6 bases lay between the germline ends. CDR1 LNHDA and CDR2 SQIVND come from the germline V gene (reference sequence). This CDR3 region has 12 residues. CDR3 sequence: CASTTGNQPQHF. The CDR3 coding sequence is TGTGCCAGTACTACTGGCAATCAGCCCCAGCATTTT.

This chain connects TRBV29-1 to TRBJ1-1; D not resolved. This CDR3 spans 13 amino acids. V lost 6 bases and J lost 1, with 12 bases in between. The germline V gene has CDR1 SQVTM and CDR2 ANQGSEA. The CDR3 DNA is TGCAGCGTGGTCAGAGGAACGAACACTGAAGCTTTCTTT. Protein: CSVVRGTNTEAFF.

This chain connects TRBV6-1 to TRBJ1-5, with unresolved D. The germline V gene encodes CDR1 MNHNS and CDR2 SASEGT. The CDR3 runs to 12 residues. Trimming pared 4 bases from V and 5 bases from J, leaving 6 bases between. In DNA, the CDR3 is TGTGCCAGCAGTGGGGCTGATCAGCCCCAGCATTTT. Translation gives CASSGADQPQHF.

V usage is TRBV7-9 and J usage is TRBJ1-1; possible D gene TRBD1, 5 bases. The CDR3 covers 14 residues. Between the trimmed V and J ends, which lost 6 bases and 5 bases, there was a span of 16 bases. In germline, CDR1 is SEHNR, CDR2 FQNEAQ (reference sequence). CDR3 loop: CASSLQSGVTEAFF. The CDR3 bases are TGTGCCAGCAGTTTACAATCGGGGGTTACTGAAGCTTTCTTT.

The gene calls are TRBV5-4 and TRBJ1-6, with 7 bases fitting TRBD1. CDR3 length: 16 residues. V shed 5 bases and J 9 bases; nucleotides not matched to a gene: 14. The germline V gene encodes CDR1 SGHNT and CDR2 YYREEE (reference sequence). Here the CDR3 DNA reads TGTGCCAGCAGTGATTACTCGACAGGGTATGGTTCACCCCTCCACTTT. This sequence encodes CASSDYSTGYGSPLHF.

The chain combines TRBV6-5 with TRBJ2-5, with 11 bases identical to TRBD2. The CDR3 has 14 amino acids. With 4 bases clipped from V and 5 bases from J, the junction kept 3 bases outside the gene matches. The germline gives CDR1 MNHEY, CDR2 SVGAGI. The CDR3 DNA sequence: TGTGCCAGCAGTTTACTAGCGGGGGTTGAGACCCAGTACTTC. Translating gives CASSLLAGVETQYF.

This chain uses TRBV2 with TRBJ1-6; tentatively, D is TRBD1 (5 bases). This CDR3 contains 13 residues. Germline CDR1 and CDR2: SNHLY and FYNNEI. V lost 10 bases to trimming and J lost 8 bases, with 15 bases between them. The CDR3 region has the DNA TGTGCCACCTTGGCCCGGGGGGATTCACCCCTCCACTTT. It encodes CATLARGDSPLHF.

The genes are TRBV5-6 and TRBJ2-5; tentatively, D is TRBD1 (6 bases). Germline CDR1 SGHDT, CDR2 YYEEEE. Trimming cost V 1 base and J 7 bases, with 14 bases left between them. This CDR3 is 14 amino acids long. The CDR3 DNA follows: TGTGCCAGCAGCTTGCGCCAGGGGTTCGGGACCCAGTACTTC. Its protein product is CASSLRQGFGTQYF.

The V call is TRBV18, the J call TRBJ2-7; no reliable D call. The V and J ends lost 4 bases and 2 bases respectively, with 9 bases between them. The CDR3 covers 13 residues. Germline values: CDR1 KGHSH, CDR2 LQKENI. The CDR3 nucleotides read TGTGCCAGCTCACTAGGCGGACCCTACGAGCAGTACTTC. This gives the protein CASSLGGPYEQYF.

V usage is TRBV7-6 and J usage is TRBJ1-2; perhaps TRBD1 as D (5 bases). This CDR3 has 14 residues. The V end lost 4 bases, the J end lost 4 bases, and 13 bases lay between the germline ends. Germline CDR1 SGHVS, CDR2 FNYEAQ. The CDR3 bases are TGTGCCAGCAGCTCTTTGACAGCCCCCTATGGCTACACCTTC. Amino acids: CASSSLTAPYGYTF.

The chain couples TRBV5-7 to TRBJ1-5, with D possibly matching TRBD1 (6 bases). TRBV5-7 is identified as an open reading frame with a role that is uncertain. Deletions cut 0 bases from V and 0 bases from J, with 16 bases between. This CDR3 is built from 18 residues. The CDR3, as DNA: TGTGCCAGCAGCTTGGGACAGGTGGAAGGGTTTAGCAATCAGCCCCAGCATTTT. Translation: CASSLGQVEGFSNQPQHF.

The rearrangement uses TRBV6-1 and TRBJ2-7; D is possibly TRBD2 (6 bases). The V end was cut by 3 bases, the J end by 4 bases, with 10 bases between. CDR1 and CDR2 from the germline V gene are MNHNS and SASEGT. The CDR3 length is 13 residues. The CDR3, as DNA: TGTGCCAGCAGTGACCCTGGGGGGTACGAGCAGTACTTC. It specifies CASSDPGGYEQYF.

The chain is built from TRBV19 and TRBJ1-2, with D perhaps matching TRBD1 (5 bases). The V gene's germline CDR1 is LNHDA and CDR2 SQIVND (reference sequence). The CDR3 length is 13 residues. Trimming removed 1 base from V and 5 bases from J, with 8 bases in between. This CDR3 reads CASSIGREYGYTF. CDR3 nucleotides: TGTGCCAGTAGTATAGGCAGGGAGTATGGCTACACCTTC.

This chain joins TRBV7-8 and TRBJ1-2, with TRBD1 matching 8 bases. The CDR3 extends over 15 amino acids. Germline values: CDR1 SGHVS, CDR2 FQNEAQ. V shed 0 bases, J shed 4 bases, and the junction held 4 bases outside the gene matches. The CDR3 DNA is TGTGCCAGCAGCTTAGCGCTAGGACAGGGCTATGGCTACACCTTC. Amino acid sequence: CASSLALGQGYGYTF.